Here is one TCR beta chain with its context. Its antigen is undetermined. The sample comes from a study of cytomegalovirus exposure and HLA in healthy donors. The study, taken as a whole, reports: An assumption of roughly uniform sequencing depth across donors underlay the presence/absence analyses.

PCR was performed using 60 Vbeta and 13 Jbeta primers. TCRdb keeps only in-frame clones here, not all; method: immunoSEQ multiplex PCR. The data show under 150,000 clones, 80% seen once. Germline V gene data show CDR1 as SGHDT and CDR2 as YYEEEE. CDR3 size: 15 residues. V was pared by 2 bases and J by 3 bases, with 7 bases of the junction left unmatched. Material: PBMCs. This chain uses TRBV5-6 with TRBJ2-5; 7 nucleotides align to TRBD1. The receptor was derived from a male donor in good health and CMV-seronegative. The CDR3, as DNA: TGTGCCAGCAGCTTAGCCAGGACAGGAAAAGAGACCCAGTACTTC. Protein product: CASSLARTGKETQYF.